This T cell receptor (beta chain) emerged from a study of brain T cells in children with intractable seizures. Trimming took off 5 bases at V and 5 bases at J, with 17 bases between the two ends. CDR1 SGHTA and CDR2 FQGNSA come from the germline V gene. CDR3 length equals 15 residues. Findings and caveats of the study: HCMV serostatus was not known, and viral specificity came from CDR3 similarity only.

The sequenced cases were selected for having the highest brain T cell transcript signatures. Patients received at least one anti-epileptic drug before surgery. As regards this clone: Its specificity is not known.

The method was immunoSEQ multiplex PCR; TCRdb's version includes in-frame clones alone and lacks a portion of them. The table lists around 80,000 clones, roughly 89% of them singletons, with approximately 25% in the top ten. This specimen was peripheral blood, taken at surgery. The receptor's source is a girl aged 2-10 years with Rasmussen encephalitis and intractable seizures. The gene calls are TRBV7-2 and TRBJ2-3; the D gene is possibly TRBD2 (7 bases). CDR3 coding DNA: TGTGCCAGCAGCCCCGGCAGGAGGGGGGGAGATACGCAGTATTTT. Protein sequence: CASSPGRRGGDTQYF.